This entry features one T cell receptor beta chain sequence. The data originate from a study of blood T cell repertoires in COVID-19. Here immunoSEQ multiplex PCR was the method, and the copy in TCRdb shows in-frame clones only, minus some. This table has roughly 200,000 clones, around 90% appearing once. This CDR3 contains 17 residues. The germline V gene encodes CDR1 SGDLS and CDR2 YYNGEE. Trimming removed 0 bases from V and 2 bases from J, with 18 bases in between. The sequence was obtained from a man between 65 and 85 years old with acute or convalescent COVID-19. This sequence joins TRBV9 and TRBJ2-7, with D possibly being TRBD1 (6 bases). Sequencing was performed on peripheral blood. Here the CDR3 DNA reads TGTGCCAGCAGCGTAGTAACCAGTAACAGGGAACCCTACGAGCAGTACTTC. Translated: CASSVVTSNREPYEQYF.